This note documents a single T cell receptor (beta chain) sequence. This entry belongs to a study of blood T cell repertoires in COVID-19. Study in general: Samples came from the United States, Italy and Spain, spanning acute and convalescent COVID-19. PBMCs, B-cell-depleted T cells, or T cells provided the cDNA or gDNA that made up the material.

As handled by the study authors: Quantification of nucleated cells was approximated via reference gene primer amplification. Clones were sequenced by immunoSEQ multiplex PCR, and TCRdb holds only the in-frame ones, with some missing. The DNA gave D and trimming, while V, J and clone size come from that table. Of 250,000 or so clones listed, 86% are singletons. V lost 8 bases to trimming and J lost 2 bases; unmatched junction nucleotides: 7. The germline V gene encodes CDR1 SQVTM and CDR2 ANQGSEA. The CDR3 covers 13 residues. The sequence derives from a woman in her 30s with active or convalescent COVID-19. Sequenced material: peripheral blood. V is TRBV29-1 and J is TRBJ1-2; TRBD1 agrees at 8 bases. The CDR3: CSTWTGRNYGYTF. CDR3 nucleotide sequence: TGCAGCACCTGGACAGGGAGGAACTATGGCTACACCTTC.